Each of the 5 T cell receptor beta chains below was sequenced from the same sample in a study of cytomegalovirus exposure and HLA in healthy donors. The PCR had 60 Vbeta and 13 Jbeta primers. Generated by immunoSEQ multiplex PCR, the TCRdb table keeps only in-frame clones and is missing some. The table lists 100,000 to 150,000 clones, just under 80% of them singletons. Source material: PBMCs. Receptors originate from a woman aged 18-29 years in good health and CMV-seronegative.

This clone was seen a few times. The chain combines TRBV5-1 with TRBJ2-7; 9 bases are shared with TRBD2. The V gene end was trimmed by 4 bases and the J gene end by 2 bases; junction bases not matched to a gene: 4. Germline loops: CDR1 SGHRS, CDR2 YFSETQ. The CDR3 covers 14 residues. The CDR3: CASSISGGAYEQYF. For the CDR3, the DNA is TGCGCCAGCAGCATTAGCGGGGGAGCCTACGAGCAGTACTTC.

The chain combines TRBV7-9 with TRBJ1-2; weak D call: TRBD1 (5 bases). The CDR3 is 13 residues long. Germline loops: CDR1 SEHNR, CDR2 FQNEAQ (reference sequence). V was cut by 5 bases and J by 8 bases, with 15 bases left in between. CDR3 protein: CASSPDTIEGYTF. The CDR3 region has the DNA TGTGCCAGCAGCCCGGACACAATCGAGGGCTACACCTTC.

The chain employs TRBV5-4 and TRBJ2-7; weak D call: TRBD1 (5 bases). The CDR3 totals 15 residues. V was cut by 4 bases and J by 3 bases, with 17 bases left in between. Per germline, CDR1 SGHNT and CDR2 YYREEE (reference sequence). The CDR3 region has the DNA TGTGCCAGCAGCGGGGCTTTAGGTCCCCGCTACGAGCAGTACTTC. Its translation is CASSGALGPRYEQYF.

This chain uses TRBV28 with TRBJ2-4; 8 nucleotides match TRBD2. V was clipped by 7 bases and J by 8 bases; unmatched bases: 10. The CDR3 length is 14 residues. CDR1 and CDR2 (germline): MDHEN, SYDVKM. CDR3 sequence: CASNPLAGIDIQYF. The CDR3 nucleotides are TGTGCCAGCAATCCGCTAGCGGGTATAGACATTCAGTACTTC.

The CDR3 is CASSLRGLAEETQYF. DNA of the CDR3: TGTGCCAGCAGCTTGCGGGGACTAGCGGAAGAGACCCAGTACTTC. V and J are TRBV5-4 and TRBJ2-5; TRBD2 agrees at 11 bases. The CDR3 runs 15 residues. V dropped 1 base and J dropped 3; count of bases not matched to a gene: 2. Germline-derived CDR1 and CDR2 are SGHNT and YYREEE (reference sequence).